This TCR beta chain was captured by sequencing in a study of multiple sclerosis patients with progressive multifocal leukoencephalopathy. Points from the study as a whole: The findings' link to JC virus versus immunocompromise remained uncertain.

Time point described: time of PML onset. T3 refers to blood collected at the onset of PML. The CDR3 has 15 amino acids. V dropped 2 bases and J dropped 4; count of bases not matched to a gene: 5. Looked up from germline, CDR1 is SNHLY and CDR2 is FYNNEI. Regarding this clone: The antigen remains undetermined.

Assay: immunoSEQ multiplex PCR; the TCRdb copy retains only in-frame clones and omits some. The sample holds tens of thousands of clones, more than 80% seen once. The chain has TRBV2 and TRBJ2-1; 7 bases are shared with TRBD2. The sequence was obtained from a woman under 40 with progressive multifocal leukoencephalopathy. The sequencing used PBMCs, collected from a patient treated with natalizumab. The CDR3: CASSERAGYYNEQFF. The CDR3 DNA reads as TGTGCCAGCAGTGAAAGAGCGGGATATTACAATGAGCAGTTCTTC.